This T cell receptor (beta chain) is from a study of CD8 T cells in ankylosing spondylitis. TCRdb recomputed calls from the 5' RACE reads with MiXCR, one row per CDR3 protein. Found here are 150,000 to 200,000 distinct CDR3 sequences, around 9.6% of them singletons; the top ten hold less than 15%. V was clipped by 1 base and J by 5 bases; unmatched bases: 7. CDR3 length equals 16 residues. The germline V gene encodes CDR1 MNHEY and CDR2 SMNVEV (reference sequence). Study-level points and caveats: Blood from ankylosing spondylitis patients appeared to carry a characteristic roughly 8-variant TCR beta motif. Before this, some motif variants had been reported in reactive arthritis synovial fluid and blood.

Turning to this clonotype: What it binds is unknown.

The rearrangement joins TRBV27 to TRBJ1-1, with 10 bases identical to TRBD1. Sequenced input: blood, either unsorted or a sorted T cell fraction (not recorded which). The sequence was collected from a female donor with ankylosing spondylitis or in good health (not recorded which). CDR3 nucleotide sequence: TGTGCCAGCAGTTTATTTGGGACAGGGGCGCGAACTGAAGCTTTCTTT. Its protein is CASSLFGTGARTEAFF.